One sample yielded the 18 T cell receptor beta chains listed below, sequenced in a study of cytomegalovirus exposure and HLA in healthy donors. A multiplex PCR was run with 60 Vbeta primers and 13 Jbeta primers. The method was immunoSEQ multiplex PCR; TCRdb's version includes in-frame clones alone and lacks a portion of them. The sample has under 120,000 clones. Sequences were obtained from PBMCs. The receptors stem from a man aged 50-59 years in good health and CMV-seronegative.

V is TRBV29-1 and J is TRBJ1-1, with 8 bases fitting TRBD1. J lost 0 bases, V lost 3 bases, and 9 bases had no gene match. The CDR3 is 16 residues long. Germline V gene sequence: CDR1 SQVTM, CDR2 ANQGSEA. CDR3 coding DNA: TGCAGCGTTGATGGGGTGCGGGGACAGGTGAACACTGAAGCTTTCTTT. Translating gives CSVDGVRGQVNTEAFF.

The J gene is TRBJ1-2, the V gene TRBV25-1, with 7 bases fitting TRBD1. Germline V gene lookup returns CDR1 MGHDK and CDR2 SYGVNS. This CDR3 is built from 16 residues. The ends lost 4 bases at V and 4 bases at J; junction bases unmatched: 12. CDR3: CASSGASSGQAYGYTF. The CDR3 DNA is TGTGCCAGCAGTGGGGCCTCATCTGGACAGGCCTATGGCTACACCTTC.

The chain combines TRBV2 with TRBJ2-5; 9 bases line up with TRBD2. The V and J ends lost 6 bases and 1 base, in that order; junction bases with no gene match: 6. Germline values: CDR1 SNHLY, CDR2 FYNNEI. The CDR3 loop spans 15 amino acids. The CDR3 sequence is CASRPIAGAQETQYF. The CDR3 DNA is TGTGCCAGCAGGCCCATAGCGGGGGCCCAAGAGACCCAGTACTTC.

This chain uses TRBV6-5 with TRBJ2-1, with 7 bases aligning to TRBD2. Trimming removed 4 bases from V and 0 bases from J; junction bases left unmatched: 6. CDR1 is MNHEY, CDR2 SVGAGI, per germline. The CDR3 has 16 residues. This chain's CDR3 is CASSLRGSSSYNEQFF. The CDR3 DNA sequence: TGTGCCAGCAGTTTGCGGGGGTCAAGCTCCTACAATGAGCAGTTCTTC.

The rearrangement joins TRBV19 to TRBJ2-6; the match to TRBD1 covers 9 bases. Germline V lookup: CDR1 LNHDA, CDR2 SQIVND (reference sequence). The trim removed 3 bases at V and 1 base at J, leaving 4 bases unmatched. The CDR3 runs to 17 residues. CDR3 in amino acids: CASSITGGASGANVLTF. CDR3 nucleotide sequence: TGTGCCAGTAGTATTACAGGGGGCGCTTCTGGGGCCAACGTCCTGACTTTC.

This sequence joins TRBV19 and TRBJ2-3, with 13 bases that match TRBD2. This CDR3 has 16 amino acids. Germline CDR1 and CDR2: LNHDA and SQIVND (reference sequence). The junction had 3 bases not matched to a gene; V was cut back by 4 bases and J by 2 bases. The CDR3 region is CASSTGLAGATDTQYF. In DNA, the CDR3 is TGTGCCAGTAGTACAGGACTAGCGGGGGCCACAGATACGCAGTATTTT.

Here the CDR3 reads CASSSPAGDQETQYF. In nucleotides, the CDR3 is TGTGCCAGCAGCTCCCCAGCGGGAGACCAAGAGACCCAGTACTTC. This chain uses TRBV7-9 with TRBJ2-5, with TRBD2 identical over 8 bases. CDR1 is SEHNR and CDR2 is FQNEAQ in the germline V gene (reference sequence). The V segment lost 4 bases and the J segment 0 bases; nucleotides outside the gene matches: 4. The CDR3 contains 15 residues.

V is TRBV6-1 and J is TRBJ2-2, with D unclear. Germline CDR1 MNHNS, CDR2 SASEGT. This CDR3 comprises 16 residues. V dropped 0 bases and J dropped 8 bases, with 16 bases sitting between them. The CDR3 sequence is CASSEALGTLWGELFF. The CDR3 nucleotides are TGTGCCAGCAGTGAAGCGCTAGGCACCCTCTGGGGGGAGCTGTTTTTT.

The chain links TRBV7-3 to TRBJ2-1; TRBD1 might be the D (6 bases). Trimming stripped 5 bases from V and 1 base from J, with 15 bases between. The CDR3 contains 16 residues. Germline-derived CDR1 and CDR2 are SGHTA and FQGTGA. The CDR3 DNA is TGTGCCAGCAGCGGCCAAGTAGGGGGTTCCTACAATGAGCAGTTCTTC. It is translated as CASSGQVGGSYNEQFF.

The V and J genes are TRBV5-6 and TRBJ2-1; TRBD2 matches at 15 bases. V shed 4 bases and J 7 bases; nucleotides not matched to a gene: 3. CDR1 SGHDT and CDR2 YYEEEE come from the germline V gene. The CDR3 is made up of 15 amino acids. CDR3 sequence reads: CASSLGTSGRNEQFF. The CDR3 DNA is TGTGCCAGCAGCCTCGGGACTAGCGGGAGGAATGAGCAGTTCTTC.

V usage is TRBV29-1 and J usage is TRBJ1-2, with D perhaps matching TRBD1 (5 bases). With 8 bases removed from V and 8 bases from J, the gap between germline ends came to 9 bases. There are 9 residues in the CDR3. Germline-derived CDR1 and CDR2 are SQVTM and ANQGSEA. The CDR3: CSSGQGYTF. The CDR3 region has the DNA TGCAGCTCAGGGCAGGGCTACACCTTC.

The V and J genes are TRBV5-4 and TRBJ2-7; D is perhaps TRBD2 (5 bases). Trimming pared 2 bases from V and 7 bases from J, leaving 19 bases between. This CDR3 spans 15 amino acids. CDR1 is SGHNT and CDR2 is YYREEE in the germline V gene (reference sequence). The CDR3 nucleotides read TGTGCCAGCAGCTTTGGTGACAAGACGACGGGGGAGCAGTACTTC. It codes for CASSFGDKTTGEQYF.

The chain has TRBV5-1 and TRBJ2-2, with 10 bases aligning to TRBD1. With 3 bases clipped from V and 7 bases from J, the junction kept 9 bases outside the gene matches. Germline assignment: CDR1 SGHRS and CDR2 YFSETQ. The CDR3 extends over 16 amino acids. The CDR3 sequence: CASSWAGQGTFGELFF. For the CDR3, the DNA is TGCGCCAGCAGCTGGGCGGGACAGGGGACGTTCGGGGAGCTGTTTTTT.

The J gene is TRBJ1-1, the V gene TRBV5-6; the match to TRBD1 covers 11 bases. In germline, CDR1 is SGHDT, CDR2 YYEEEE. This CDR3 has 16 amino acids. V gave up 4 bases and J gave up 4 bases; unmatched junction bases: 9. CDR3 in amino acids: CASSLRTGGGGTEAFF. CDR3 sequence (DNA): TGTGCCAGCAGCCTGAGGACAGGGGGCGGGGGCACTGAAGCTTTCTTT. Filled out from reference TRBV5-6 and TRBJ1-1, the complete variable domain reads DAGVTQSPTHLIKTRGQQVTLRCSPKSGHDTVSWYQQALGQGPQFIFQYYEEEERQRGNFPDRFSGHQFPNYSSELNVNALLLGDSALYLCASSLRTGGGGTEAFFGQGTRLTVV.

For the CDR3, the DNA is TGTGCCAGCAGCGTTAACAGGGGACCCGGGGAGCTGTTTTTT. This codes for CASSVNRGPGELFF. J is TRBJ2-2 and V is TRBV9, with 7 bases matching TRBD1. This CDR3 has 14 residues. With 2 bases clipped from V and 6 bases from J, the junction kept 4 bases outside the gene matches. Germline V gene lookup returns CDR1 SGDLS and CDR2 YYNGEE.

The chain carries TRBV9 and TRBJ2-7, with 9 bases aligning to TRBD2. The CDR3 length is 15 residues. Looked up from germline, CDR1 is SGDLS and CDR2 is YYNGEE. The V gene end was trimmed by 5 bases and the J gene end by 3 bases; junction bases not matched to a gene: 9. The CDR3 is CASSRSGSSNYEQYF. CDR3 DNA sequence: TGTGCCAGCAGTCGTAGCGGGAGCAGTAACTACGAGCAGTACTTC.

The rearrangement uses TRBV7-6 and TRBJ2-7; 8 nucleotides align to TRBD1. The CDR3 runs to 14 residues. Germline lookup yields CDR1 SGHVS and CDR2 FNYEAQ. With V trimmed by 4 bases and J by 1 base, 3 bases remained unmatched. CDR3 nucleotide sequence: TGTGCCAGCAGCTCAGGACAGGGATCCTACGAGCAGTACTTC. Amino acid sequence: CASSSGQGSYEQYF.

V usage is TRBV6-1 and J usage is TRBJ2-7; 10 bases fit TRBD2. The V and J ends lost 2 bases and 4 bases, in that order; junction bases with no gene match: 8. The CDR3 is made up of 16 amino acids. From germline, CDR1 is MNHNS and CDR2 SASEGT. The DNA for the CDR3 is TGTGCCAGCAGTGAACTGAGCGGGAGGGCCGGGTACGAGCAGTACTTC. This codes for CASSELSGRAGYEQYF.